The 14 T cell receptor beta chains reported below all come from one sample, sequenced in a study of identical twins. TCRdb recomputed calls from the 5' RACE reads with MiXCR, one row per CDR3 protein. The table has about 480,000 distinct CDR3 sequences, approximately 14% seen once. These data also formed part of another study, on yellow fever vaccine responses in identical twins.

Material: CD4+ T cells sorted from blood. These receptor sequences come from a woman under 30 in good health.

The chain employs TRBV7-2 and TRBJ2-5; a weak D match, TRBD2 (5 bases). There are 12 residues in the CDR3. Germline lookup yields CDR1 SGHTA and CDR2 FQGNSA. Trimming cost V 6 bases and J 9 bases, with 14 bases left between them. The CDR3 coding sequence is TGTGCCAGCAGAGTGGACTTGACGGCCCAGTACTTC. Translation: CASRVDLTAQYF.

The chain employs TRBV14 and TRBJ2-5; D is ambiguous. This CDR3 has 14 amino acids. The V gene's germline CDR1 is SGHDN and CDR2 FVKESK. Trimming shortened V by 0 bases and J by 7 bases, and 12 bases separated the two germline ends. CDR3 sequence reads: CASSQERSWVTQYF. In DNA, the CDR3 is TGTGCCAGCAGCCAAGAACGCAGTTGGGTGACCCAGTACTTC.

This chain joins TRBV3-1 and TRBJ2-5; TRBD2 is a possible D gene (5 bases). Germline CDR1 LGHDT, CDR2 YNNKEL (reference sequence). The CDR3 totals 14 residues. Trimming took off 2 bases at V and 0 bases at J, with 7 bases between the two ends. The CDR3 bases are TGTGCCAGCAGCCAAAAGGAGGACCAAGAGACCCAGTACTTC. Residues: CASSQKEDQETQYF.

The chain couples TRBV13 to TRBJ1-1; 7 bases fit TRBD1. Germline V gives CDR1 PRHDT, CDR2 FYEKMQ (reference sequence). Unmatched junction bases numbered 14, after V lost 1 base and J lost 3 bases. The CDR3 totals 18 residues. CDR3 bases: TGTGCCAGCAGCTTAGAGTCCCGACCGCGACAGGGCTACACTGAAGCTTTCTTT. Translated, it gives CASSLESRPRQGYTEAFF.

This clonotype has a handful of counts. The gene calls are TRBV7-9 and TRBJ2-2, with a weak D call TRBD1 (5 bases). The germline V gene encodes CDR1 SEHNR and CDR2 FQNEAQ (reference sequence). Trimming stripped 0 bases from V and 4 bases from J, with 9 bases between. The CDR3 is made up of 15 amino acids. CDR3 amino acids: CASSLAGAPTGELFF. The CDR3 coding sequence is TGTGCCAGCAGCTTAGCAGGGGCACCCACCGGGGAGCTGTTTTTT.

This clonotype was recorded many times. The chain carries TRBV4-3 and TRBJ2-3, with TRBD2 matching over 11 bases. V lost 1 base to trimming and J lost 5 bases; unmatched junction nucleotides: 11. There are 18 residues in the CDR3. Germline V CDR1 and CDR2: LGHNA, YSLEER. In DNA, the CDR3 is TGCGCCAGCAGCCAAGGAACTAGCGGGAGCGTTAAACGAGATACGCAGTATTTT. This translates into CASSQGTSGSVKRDTQYF.

The V call is TRBV18, the J call TRBJ2-3, with TRBD2 matching over 12 bases. The CDR3 covers 19 residues. Germline V gives CDR1 KGHSH, CDR2 LQKENI. The ends lost 4 bases at V and 4 bases at J; junction bases unmatched: 15. The CDR3 bases are TGTGCCAGCTCACTTAAGACTAGCGGGAGTGCAATTCGATCAGATACGCAGTATTTT. Translation: CASSLKTSGSAIRSDTQYF.

The gene calls are TRBV7-2 and TRBJ2-5, with 11 positions matching TRBD2. V dropped 1 base and J dropped 5; count of bases not matched to a gene: 9. This CDR3 has 17 amino acids. CDR1 and CDR2 (germline): SGHTA, FQGNSA. The CDR3 here is CASSLGASGRSSETQYF. The DNA of the CDR3 is TGTGCCAGCAGCTTAGGGGCTAGCGGGAGGTCTAGCGAGACCCAGTACTTC.

This clonotype was counted a few times. The chain couples TRBV28 to TRBJ2-1, with 9 bases matching TRBD1. The CDR3 totals 14 residues. J was trimmed by 1 base and V by 8 bases; bases with no gene match: 3. The V gene's germline CDR1 is MDHEN and CDR2 SYDVKM. CDR3: CASGTGLSYNEQFF. CDR3 sequence (DNA): TGTGCCAGCGGGACAGGGTTGTCCTACAATGAGCAGTTCTTC.

This clonotype has ten or more counts. This sequence joins TRBV4-2 and TRBJ2-1, with 10 positions matching TRBD2. The germline V gene has CDR1 LGHNA and CDR2 YNFKEQ. This CDR3 region has 17 residues. V dropped 4 bases and J dropped 1; count of bases not matched to a gene: 7. CDR3 region: CASSPEAGGRSYNEQFF. The DNA for the CDR3 is TGTGCCAGCAGCCCCGAAGCGGGAGGGCGGTCCTACAATGAGCAGTTCTTC.

The chain couples TRBV29-1 to TRBJ2-3, with 8 bases lining up with TRBD2. This CDR3 comprises 14 residues. With V trimmed by 3 bases and J by 7 bases, 9 bases remained unmatched. In germline, CDR1 is SQVTM, CDR2 ANQGSEA. CDR3 loop: CSVDATSVGNTQYF. In nucleotides, the CDR3 is TGCAGCGTTGACGCGACTAGCGTTGGGAATACGCAGTATTTT.

The chain links TRBV3-1 to TRBJ2-7; 11 nucleotides align to TRBD1. Trimming at V came to 2 bases and at J to 3 bases, leaving 6 bases not matched to a gene. The CDR3 consists of 16 residues. Germline CDR1 reads LGHDT; CDR2 reads YNNKEL (reference sequence). The CDR3 is CASSQFGQGAFYEQYF. The CDR3 bases are TGTGCCAGCAGCCAATTCGGACAGGGGGCTTTCTACGAGCAGTACTTC.

The sample holds a few counts of this clonotype. J is TRBJ1-1 and V is TRBV7-2; maybe TRBD1 (6 bases). V shed 8 bases and J shed 0 bases, with 13 bases lying between them. CDR1 and CDR2 (germline): SGHTA, FQGNSA. This CDR3 region has 14 residues. CDR3 protein: CASLMGTMNTEAFF. The CDR3 coding sequence is TGTGCCAGCCTAATGGGGACAATGAACACTGAAGCTTTCTTT. The variable domain in full, completed from reference TRBV7-2 and TRBJ1-1, reads GAGVSQSPSNKVTEKGKDVELRCDPISGHTALYWYRQSLGQGLEFLIYFQGNSAPDKSGLPSDRFSAERTGGSVSTLTIQRTQQEDSAVYLCASLMGTMNTEAFFGQGTRLTVV.

The chain has TRBV5-1 and TRBJ2-1, with 10 bases identical to TRBD2. The CDR3 is made up of 18 amino acids. The ends lost 0 bases at V and 0 bases at J; junction bases unmatched: 6. CDR1 and CDR2 from the germline V gene are SGHRS and YFSETQ. The CDR3 reads CASSLGLAGASSYNEQFF. CDR3 DNA sequence: TGCGCCAGCAGCTTGGGACTAGCGGGCGCCAGCTCCTACAATGAGCAGTTCTTC.